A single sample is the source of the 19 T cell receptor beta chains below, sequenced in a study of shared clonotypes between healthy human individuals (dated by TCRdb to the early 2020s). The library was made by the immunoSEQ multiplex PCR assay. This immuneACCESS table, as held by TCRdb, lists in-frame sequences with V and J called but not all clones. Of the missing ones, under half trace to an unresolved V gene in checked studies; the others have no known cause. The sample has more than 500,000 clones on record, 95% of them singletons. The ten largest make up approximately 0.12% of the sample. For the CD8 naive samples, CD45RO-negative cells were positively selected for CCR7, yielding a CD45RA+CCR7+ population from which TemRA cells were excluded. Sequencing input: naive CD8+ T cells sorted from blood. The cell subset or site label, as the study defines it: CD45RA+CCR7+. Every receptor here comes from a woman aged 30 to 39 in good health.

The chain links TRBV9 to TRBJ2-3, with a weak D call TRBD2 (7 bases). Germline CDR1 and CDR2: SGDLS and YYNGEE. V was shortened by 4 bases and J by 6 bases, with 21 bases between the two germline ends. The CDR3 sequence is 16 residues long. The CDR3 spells CASSRLGAGAGDTQYF. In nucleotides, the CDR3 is TGTGCCAGCAGCCGATTGGGGGCGGGAGCGGGTGATACGCAGTATTTT.

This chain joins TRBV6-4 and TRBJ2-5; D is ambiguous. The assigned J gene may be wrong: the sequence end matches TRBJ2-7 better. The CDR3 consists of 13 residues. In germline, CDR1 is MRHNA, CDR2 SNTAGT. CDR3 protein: CASSDLAVYEQYF. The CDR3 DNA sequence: TGTGCCAGCAGTGATTTGGCCGTCTACGAGCAGTACTTC.

DNA for the CDR3: TGTGCCAGCAGCCAAGATCTTTCCGTTAGCTCTGGGGCCAACGTCCTGACTTTC. It translates to CASSQDLSVSSGANVLTF. This chain connects TRBV7-2 to TRBJ2-6; D not certain. The CDR3 length is 18 residues. Germline values: CDR1 SGHTA, CDR2 FQGNSA. Between the trimmed V and J ends, which lost 5 bases and 0 bases, there was a span of 17 bases.

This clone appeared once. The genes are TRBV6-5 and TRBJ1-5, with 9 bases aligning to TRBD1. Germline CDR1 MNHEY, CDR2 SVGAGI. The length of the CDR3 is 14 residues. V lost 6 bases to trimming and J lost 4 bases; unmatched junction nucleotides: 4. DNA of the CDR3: TGTGCCAGCAGAGAAGGGACAGGGAATCAGCCCCAGCATTTT. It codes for CASREGTGNQPQHF.

In DNA, the CDR3 is TGTGCCAGCAGTGCGGCTGGGTCCTACGAGCAGTACTTC. Translated, it gives CASSAAGSYEQYF. The gene calls are TRBV2 and TRBJ2-7; no clear D. Per the germline V gene, CDR1 is SNHLY and CDR2 is FYNNEI. V lost 4 bases, J lost 1 base, and 8 bases lay in between. The CDR3 is 13 residues long.

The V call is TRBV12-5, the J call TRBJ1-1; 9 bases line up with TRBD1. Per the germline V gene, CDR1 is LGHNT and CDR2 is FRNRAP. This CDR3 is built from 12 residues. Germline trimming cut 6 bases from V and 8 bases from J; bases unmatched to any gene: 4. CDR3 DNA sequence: TGTGCTAGTGGCCTAACAGGGGGCGAAGCTTTCTTT. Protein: CASGLTGGEAFF.

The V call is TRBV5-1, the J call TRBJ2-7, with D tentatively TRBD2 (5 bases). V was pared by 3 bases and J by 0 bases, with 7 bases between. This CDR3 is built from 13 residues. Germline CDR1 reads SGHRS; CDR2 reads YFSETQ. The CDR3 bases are TGCGCCAGCAGCTCAGCGGCCTCCTACGAGCAGTACTTC. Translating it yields CASSSAASYEQYF.

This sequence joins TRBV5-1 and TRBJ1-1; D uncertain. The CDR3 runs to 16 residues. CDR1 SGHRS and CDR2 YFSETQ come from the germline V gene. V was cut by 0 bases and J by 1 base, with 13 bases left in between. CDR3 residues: CASSLGVVRPNTEAFF. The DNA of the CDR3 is TGCGCCAGCAGCTTGGGGGTGGTCAGACCGAACACTGAAGCTTTCTTT.

This CDR3 is CASSLGTVLNTEAFF. CDR3 nucleotides: TGTGCCAGCAGCTTAGGGACGGTTTTGAACACTGAAGCTTTCTTT. V usage is TRBV5-8 and J usage is TRBJ1-1, with D perhaps TRBD1 (5 bases). The CDR3 sequence is 15 residues long. Germline-derived CDR1 and CDR2 are SGHTS and YDEGEE. V was shortened by 2 bases and J by 0 bases, with 11 bases between the two germline ends.

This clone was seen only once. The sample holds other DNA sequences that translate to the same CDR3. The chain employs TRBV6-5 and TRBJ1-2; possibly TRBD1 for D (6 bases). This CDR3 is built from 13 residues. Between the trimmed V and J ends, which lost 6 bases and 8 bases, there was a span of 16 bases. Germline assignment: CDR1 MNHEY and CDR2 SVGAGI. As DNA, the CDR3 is TGTGCCAGCAGCTACGGCGGGGGCGGAGGCTACACCTTC. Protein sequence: CASSYGGGGGYTF.

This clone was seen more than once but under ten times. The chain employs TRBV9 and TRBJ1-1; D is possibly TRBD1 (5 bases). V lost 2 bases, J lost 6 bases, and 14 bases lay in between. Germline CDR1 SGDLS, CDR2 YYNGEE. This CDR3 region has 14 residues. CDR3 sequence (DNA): TGTGCCAGCAGCGTTGGAGGGGAGCCCGCTGAAGCTTTCTTT. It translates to CASSVGGEPAEAFF.

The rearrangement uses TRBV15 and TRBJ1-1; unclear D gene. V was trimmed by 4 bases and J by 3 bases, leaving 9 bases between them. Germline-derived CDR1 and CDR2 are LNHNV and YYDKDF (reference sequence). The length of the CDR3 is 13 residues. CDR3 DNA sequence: TGTGCCACCAGCAAGGAGGTTTACACTGAAGCTTTCTTT. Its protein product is CATSKEVYTEAFF.

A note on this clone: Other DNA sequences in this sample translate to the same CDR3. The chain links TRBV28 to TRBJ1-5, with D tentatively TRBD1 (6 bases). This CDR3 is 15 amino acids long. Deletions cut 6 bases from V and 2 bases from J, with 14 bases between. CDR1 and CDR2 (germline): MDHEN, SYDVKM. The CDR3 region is CASSLRGGGNQPQHF. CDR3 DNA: TGTGCCAGCAGCCTGAGGGGGGGCGGCAATCAGCCCCAGCATTTT. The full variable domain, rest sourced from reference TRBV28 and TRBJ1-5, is DVKVTQSSRYLVKRTGEKVFLECVQDMDHENMFWYRQDPGLGLRLIYFSYDVKMKEKGDIPEGYSVSREKKERFSLILESASTNQTSMYLCASSLRGGGNQPQHFGDGTRLSIL.

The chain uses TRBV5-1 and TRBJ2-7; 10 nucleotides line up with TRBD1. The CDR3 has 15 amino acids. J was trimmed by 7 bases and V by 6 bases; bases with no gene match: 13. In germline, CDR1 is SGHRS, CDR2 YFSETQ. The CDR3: CASTPGTGVVREQYF. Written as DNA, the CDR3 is TGCGCCAGCACCCCCGGGACAGGGGTGGTCCGGGAGCAGTACTTC.

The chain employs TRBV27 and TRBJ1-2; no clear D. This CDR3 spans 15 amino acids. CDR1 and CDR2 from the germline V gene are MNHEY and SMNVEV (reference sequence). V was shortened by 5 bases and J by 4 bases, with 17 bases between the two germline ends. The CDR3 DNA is TGTGCCAGCAGTCCCGAACCCACACCGCTCTATGGCTACACCTTC. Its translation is CASSPEPTPLYGYTF.

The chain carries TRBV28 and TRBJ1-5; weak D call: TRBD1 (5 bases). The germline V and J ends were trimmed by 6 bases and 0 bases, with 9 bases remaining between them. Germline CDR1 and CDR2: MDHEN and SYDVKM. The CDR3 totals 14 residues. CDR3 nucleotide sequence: TGTGCCAGCAGCCGAACAGGTAGCAATCAGCCCCAGCATTTT. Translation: CASSRTGSNQPQHF. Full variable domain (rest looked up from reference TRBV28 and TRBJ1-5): DVKVTQSSRYLVKRTGEKVFLECVQDMDHENMFWYRQDPGLGLRLIYFSYDVKMKEKGDIPEGYSVSREKKERFSLILESASTNQTSMYLCASSRTGSNQPQHFGDGTRLSIL.

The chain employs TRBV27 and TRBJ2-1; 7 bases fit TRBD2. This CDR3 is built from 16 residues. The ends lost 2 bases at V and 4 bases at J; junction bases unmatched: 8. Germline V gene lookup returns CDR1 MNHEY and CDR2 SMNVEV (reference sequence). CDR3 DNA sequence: TGTGCCAGCAGTTTAACCCCCGGGGGAGGGTACAATGAGCAGTTCTTC. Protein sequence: CASSLTPGGGYNEQFF.

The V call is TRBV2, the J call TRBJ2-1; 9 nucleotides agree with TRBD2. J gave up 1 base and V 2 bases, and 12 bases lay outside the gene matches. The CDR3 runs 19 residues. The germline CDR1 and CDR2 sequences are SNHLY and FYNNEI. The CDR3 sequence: CASSEQIAGVIGSYNEQFF. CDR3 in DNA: TGTGCCAGCAGTGAACAGATAGCGGGAGTTATAGGGTCCTACAATGAGCAGTTCTTC.

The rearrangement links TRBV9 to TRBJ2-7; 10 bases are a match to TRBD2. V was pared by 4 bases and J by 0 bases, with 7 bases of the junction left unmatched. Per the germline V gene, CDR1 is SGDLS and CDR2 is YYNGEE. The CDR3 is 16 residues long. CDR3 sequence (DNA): TGTGCCAGCAGCTCATCTAGCGGGAGAGACTCCTACGAGCAGTACTTC. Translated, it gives CASSSSSGRDSYEQYF.